This TCR beta chain is drawn from a study of regulatory T cells. The CDR3 covers 20 residues. Losses at the gene ends were 0 bases for V and 0 bases for J; bases not matched to a gene: 17. Per germline, CDR1 SGHDN and CDR2 FVKESK. The PCR used 52 TRBV and 13 TRBJ primers. Repertoires were generated with immunoSEQ multiplex PCR, while TCRdb's copy carries only in-frame clones and drops some. The table lists some 29,000 clones, around 90% of them singletons. Whole-study results and caveats: Hydrophobic residues at CDR3 positions 6 and 7 were enriched in conventional CD4+ T cells of CD3G-deficient patients.

Note on this clone: The target antigen is unknown.

The sequencing input was conventional CD4+ T cells sorted from blood. The chain joins TRBV14 to TRBJ2-7, with 7 positions matching TRBD1. This sequence originates from a person between 18 and 35 years old with CD3G deficiency. CDR3 nucleotides: TGTGCCAGCAGCCAAGAAAGGATCGTTGGGACAGACCTAAGCTCCTACGAGCAGTACTTC. It codes for CASSQERIVGTDLSSYEQYF. The whole variable domain, filled in from reference TRBV14 and TRBJ2-7, reads EAGVTQFPSHSVIEKGQTVTLRCDPISGHDNLYWYRRVMGKEIKFLLHFVKESKQDESGMPNNRFLAERTGGTYSTLKVQPAELEDSGVYFCASSQERIVGTDLSSYEQYFGPGTRLTVT.